The entry below gives a single T cell receptor (beta chain) sequence along with its context. Its antigen remains unknown. The sample is drawn from a study of T cells in narcolepsy. Looking at the study overall: Donors had narcolepsy type 1 or type 2, or were healthy controls.

The germline CDR1 and CDR2 sequences are LNHDA and SQIVND (reference sequence). V was shortened by 2 bases and J by 9 bases, with 22 bases between the two germline ends. This CDR3 spans 16 amino acids. General study results and limits: Comparing one patient's CSF and blood CD4+ clonotypes highlighted HCRT- and TRIB2-specific autoreactive clonotypes. Some memory CD4+ repertoires had no autoreactive clone sequences. Blood of same and different patients, but not healthy controls, reportedly held recurring autoreactive clonotypes.

Sequenced by immunoSEQ multiplex PCR; TCRdb stores in-frame clones only, minus some. This sample yields 18,000 or so clones, of which over 75% are seen a single time; 0.72% belongs to the top ten. The sequencing input was memory (CD45RA-) CD4+ T cells from blood. The chain recombines TRBV19 with TRBJ1-2; D remains unclear. The sequence derives from a human donor in good health. CDR3 sequence reads: CASSISASDTWTSYTF. CDR3 coding DNA: TGTGCCAGTAGTATATCGGCGTCAGACACCTGGACGAGCTACACCTTC.